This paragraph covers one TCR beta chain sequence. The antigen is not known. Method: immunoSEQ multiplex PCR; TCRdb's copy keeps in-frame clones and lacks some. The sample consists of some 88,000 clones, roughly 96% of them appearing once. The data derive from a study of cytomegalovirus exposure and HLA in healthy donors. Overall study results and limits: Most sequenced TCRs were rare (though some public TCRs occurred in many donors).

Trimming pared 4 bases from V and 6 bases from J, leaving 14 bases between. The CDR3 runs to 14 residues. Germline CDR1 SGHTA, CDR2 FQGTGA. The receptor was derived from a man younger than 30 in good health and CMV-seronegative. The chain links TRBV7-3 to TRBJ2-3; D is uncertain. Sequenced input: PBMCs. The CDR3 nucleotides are TGTGCCAGCAGCTCAGCGAATAGTGCGGATACGCAGTATTTT. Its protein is CASSSANSADTQYF.